Listed below are T cell receptor beta chains from one sample, sequenced in a study of T cell responses to AZD1222 COVID-19 vaccine. This table comes from immunoSEQ multiplex PCR, and its TCRdb copy is limited to in-frame clones, with some not included. This sample carries some 100,000 clones, 87% of them seen once, and the ten largest clones take roughly 4.2%. Sequences were derived from peripheral blood, sampled on day 0 of MenACWY control vaccination. Receptors originate from an adult in good health. Each CDR3 is given with its conserved first and last residue. D genes are given only for firm matches. Rows may omit the clone size; those that give it use once, few, many or a size class.

size | D | J | V | DNA | CDR3
NA | NA | TRBJ1-2 | TRBV5-5 | TGTGCCAGCAGCTTGGGGTCAGGGGACGTAACTAACTATGGCTACACCTTC | CASSLGSGDVTNYGYTF
NA | TRBD1 | TRBJ1-6 | TRBV5-4 | TGTGCCAGCAGCTTGGGGGGGACAGTTACCCCTTTGGAACACTTT | CASSLGGTVTPLEHF
NA | NA | TRBJ1-1 | TRBV12-2 | TGTGCAAGTCGCTTAATGGACCCTGGAGGGGGGAACACTGAAGCTTTCTTT | CASRLMDPGGGNTEAFF
once | NA | TRBJ1-1 | TRBV6-2/TRBV6-3 | TGTGCCAGCAGTTTCCCCTCTGAAGCTTTCTTT | CASSFPSEAFF
NA | NA | TRBJ2-1 | TRBV30 | TGTGCCTGGAGTCGAACCTCACGGGGGATCCCTTTCTTC | CAWSRTSRGIPFF
NA | TRBD2 | TRBJ2-1 | TRBV11-2 | TGTGCCAGCAGCTTCGCCCCTACGGGGGGGCCGAATGAGCAGTTCTTC | CASSFAPTGGPNEQFF
NA | NA | TRBJ2-6 | TRBV5-8 | TGTGCCAGCAGCTTGGCAGCCTCTGGGGCCAACGTCCTGACTTTC | CASSLAASGANVLTF
NA | NA | TRBJ2-7 | TRBV6-2/TRBV6-3 | TGTGCCAGCAGTTCCGGCGGGGAAGCCTACTACGAGCAGTACTTC | CASSSGGEAYYEQYF
NA | TRBD1 | TRBJ2-2 | TRBV28 | TGTGCCAGCGGACAGGGGACCGGGGAGCTGTTTTTT | CASGQGTGELFF
NA | TRBD1 | TRBJ1-4 | TRBV6-5 | TGTGCCAGCGGACAGGGTTTTAATGAAAAACTGTTTTTT | CASGQGFNEKLFF